This is a list of T cell receptor beta chains from one sample in a study of T-cell reconstitution after alpha-beta-depleted transplantation in children. Via MiXCR, TCRdb re-called the PCR reads, giving one row per CDR3 protein. This table holds more than 120,000 distinct CDR3 sequences, 8% to 10% found once. Sequencing was performed on PBMCs, mostly from graft donor cells, taken 180 days after TCRalphabeta/CD19-depleted stem cell transplant. The receptors were sampled from a female patient between 2 and 15 years old who had a stem cell transplant for congenital amegakaryocytic thrombocytopenia, so the T cells may come from the graft donor. Each CDR3 is given with its conserved first and last residue. The D gene is left open where the match is weak. Clone size, where shown, is once, few, many, or a class for clones that have expanded.

>NA|TRBJ2-5|TRBV7-9|NA
CASSLSGYQETQYF
TGTGCCAGCAGCTTATCTGGGTACCAAGAGACCCAGTACTTC
>TRBD1|TRBJ2-7|TRBV14|NA
CASSIRQGVKPYEQYF
TGTGCCAGCAGCATTCGACAGGGGGTGAAACCCTACGAGCAGTACTTC
>NA|TRBJ2-2|TRBV25-1|NA
CASSEPDGTGELFF
TGTGCCAGCAGTGAACCAGACGGCACCGGGGAGCTGTTTTTT
>TRBD1|TRBJ1-1|TRBV14|few
CASSQDRASMNTEAFF
TGTGCCAGCAGCCAGGACAGGGCCAGCATGAACACTGAAGCTTTCTTT
>TRBD2|TRBJ2-3|TRBV6-2/TRBV6-3|few
CASRHPGLAGPDTQYF
TGTGCCAGCAGACATCCGGGACTAGCGGGGCCAGATACGCAGTATTTT
>TRBD1|TRBJ2-7|TRBV28|many
CASIIGTGGGEMHF
TGTGCCAGTATTATAGGGACAGGGGGCGGCGAGATGCACTTC
>NA|TRBJ2-7|TRBV5-5|many
CASSSWGPVSSYEQYF
TGTGCCAGCAGTTCTTGGGGGCCGGTCAGCTCCTACGAGCAGTACTTC
>NA|TRBJ2-1|TRBV12-3/TRBV12-4|few
CASSSGTVSYNEQFF
TGTGCCAGCAGTTCCGGGACTGTCTCCTACAATGAGCAGTTCTTC
>NA|TRBJ2-7|TRBV5-1|many
CASSLGDGTAPEQYF
TGCGCCAGCAGCCTAGGGGACGGGACTGCTCCCGAGCAGTACTTC
>TRBD1|TRBJ2-3|TRBV18|NA
CASSPWTGDGDTQYF
TGTGCCAGCTCACCGTGGACAGGGGACGGGGATACGCAGTATTTT
>TRBD2|TRBJ2-3|TRBV9|many
CASSVVSGSTDTQYF
TGTGCCAGCAGCGTAGTTAGCGGGAGCACAGATACGCAGTATTTT
>NA|TRBJ1-2|TRBV28|NA
CASSAGGDFLSNYGYTF
TGTGCCAGCAGCGCCGGGGGGGACTTTCTGTCTAACTATGGCTACACCTTC
>NA|TRBJ1-4|TRBV10-3|many
CAISNSERSEKLFF
TGTGCCATCAGCAACAGCGAGAGAAGTGAAAAACTGTTTTTT
>TRBD1|TRBJ2-1|TRBV12-3/TRBV12-4|NA
CASRGQGRYNEQFF
TGTGCCAGCAGGGGACAGGGGAGGTACAATGAGCAGTTCTTC
>NA|TRBJ2-3|TRBV11-2|many
CASSLGEGPKGDTQYF
TGTGCCAGCAGCTTAGGAGAGGGCCCCAAGGGAGATACGCAGTATTTT
>NA|TRBJ2-5|TRBV5-6|NA
CASSRSGGSGFGGETQYF
TGTGCCAGCAGCCGCTCCGGGGGATCGGGATTTGGGGGAGAGACCCAGTACTTC
>TRBD1|TRBJ1-6|TRBV7-8|many
CASSLIGTENSPLHF
TGTGCCAGCAGCCTCATAGGGACAGAAAATTCACCCCTCCACTTT
>NA|TRBJ2-1|TRBV7-2|many
CAASSERYNEQFF
TGTGCCGCAAGTAGTGAGCGGTACAATGAGCAGTTCTTC
>NA|TRBJ2-5|TRBV7-2|NA
CASRDSNLQYF
TGTGCCAGCAGGGACAGTAATCTTCAGTACTTC
>NA|TRBJ1-3|TRBV5-5|many
CASSFGPGRSTIYF
TGTGCCAGCAGCTTCGGACCTGGACGGAGCACCATATATTTT
>NA|TRBJ2-2|TRBV2|few
CASQDGVQNTGELFF
TGTGCCAGCCAGGACGGGGTCCAGAACACCGGGGAGCTGTTTTTT
>NA|TRBJ1-4|TRBV11-2|many
CASSLTGFYEKLFF
TGTGCCAGCAGCTTAACAGGGTTTTATGAAAAACTGTTTTTT
>TRBD2|TRBJ2-1|TRBV4-2|NA
CASSPGTSGSDEQFF
TGTGCCAGCAGTCCCGGGACTAGCGGGAGTGATGAGCAGTTCTTC
>NA|TRBJ1-1|TRBV20-1|NA
CSAQSLQANTEAFF
TGCAGTGCTCAGTCCCTACAGGCGAACACTGAAGCTTTCTTT
>TRBD1|TRBJ1-1|TRBV7-8|many
CASRQGISTEAFF
TGTGCCAGCAGACAGGGGATAAGCACTGAAGCTTTCTTT
>TRBD1|TRBJ1-4|TRBV20-1|many
CSARDRGTGVTTNEKLFF
TGCAGTGCTAGAGATCGAGGGACAGGGGTTACAACTAATGAAAAACTGTTTTTT
>TRBD1|TRBJ1-5|TRBV30|NA
CAWSSGQRYQPQHF
TGTGCCTGGAGTTCGGGACAGCGCTATCAGCCCCAGCATTTT
>TRBD1|TRBJ2-7|TRBV6-2/TRBV6-3|many
CASSYPGQEYEQYF
TGTGCCAGCAGTTACCCGGGACAGGAGTACGAGCAGTACTTC
>TRBD1|TRBJ1-1|TRBV19|NA
CASRTTGDTEAFF
TGTGCCAGTAGAACGACAGGGGACACTGAAGCTTTCTTT
>NA|TRBJ2-1|TRBV20-1|few
CSAREAFLSYNEQFF
TGCAGTGCTAGAGAAGCCTTCCTCTCCTACAATGAGCAGTTCTTC
>TRBD1|TRBJ1-5|TRBV19|NA
CASSRVDRGTSNQPQHF
TGTGCCAGTAGCCGAGTAGACAGGGGAACAAGCAATCAGCCCCAGCATTTT
>NA|TRBJ2-6|TRBV3-1|many
CASSQGLAGANVLTF
TGTGCCAGCAGCCAAGGGCTGGCTGGGGCCAACGTCCTGACTTTC
>TRBD1|TRBJ1-5|TRBV10-3|many
CAISTGQGHQPQHF
TGTGCCATCAGTACCGGACAGGGCCATCAGCCCCAGCATTTT
>TRBD2|TRBJ2-7|TRBV29-1|many
CSVPTSGDEQYF
TGCAGCGTACCTACTAGCGGGGACGAGCAGTACTTC